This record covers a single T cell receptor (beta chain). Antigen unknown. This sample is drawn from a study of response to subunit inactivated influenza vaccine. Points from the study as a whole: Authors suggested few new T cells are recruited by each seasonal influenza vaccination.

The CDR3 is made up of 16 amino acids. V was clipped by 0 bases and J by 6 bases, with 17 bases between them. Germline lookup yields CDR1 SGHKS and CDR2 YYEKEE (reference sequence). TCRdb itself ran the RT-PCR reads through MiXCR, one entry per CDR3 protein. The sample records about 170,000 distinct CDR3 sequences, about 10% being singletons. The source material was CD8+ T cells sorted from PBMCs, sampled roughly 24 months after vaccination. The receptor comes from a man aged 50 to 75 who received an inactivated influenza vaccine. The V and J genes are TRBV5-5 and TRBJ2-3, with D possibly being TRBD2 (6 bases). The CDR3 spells CASSLVMGRYRDTQYF. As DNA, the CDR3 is TGTGCCAGCAGCTTGGTTATGGGGAGGTATCGCGATACGCAGTATTTT.